This T cell receptor beta chain was sequenced for a study of T cell repertoires in cytomegalovirus infection. Study at large: The authors used CMV epitopes that were HLA-C-restricted (recently identified) and HLA-B-restricted (well studied). CMV infection together with matching HLA type was indicated by public TCR beta signatures.

Study-wide findings and caveats: HLA-C-restricted CMV-specific TCR beta clonotypes prevailed in the ex vivo response. The cumulative frequency of public TCR beta families distinguished individuals who carried CMV together with the relevant HLA.

Notes on this clonotype: Antigen: not known.

V lost 5 bases, J lost 9 bases, and 11 bases lay in between. Germline assignment: CDR1 MDHEN and CDR2 SYDVKM. This CDR3 is 11 amino acids long. TCRdb re-called the reads through MiXCR, storing one row per CDR3 protein. In the table there are 370,000 or so distinct CDR3 sequences, nearly 35% of which are singletons. This clonotype was obtained from a human donor in good health (CMV status not recorded). Some clones in this sample may be carry-over from other donors' samples. Material: cultured PBMCs, obtained from culture after CMV antigen stimulation. V is TRBV28 and J is TRBJ2-7; D may be TRBD1 or TRBD2 (5 bases each). The CDR3 loop reads CASSPAGTQYF. In nucleotides, the CDR3 is TGTGCCAGCAGTCCGGCAGGGACGCAGTACTTC. The whole variable domain, remainder taken from reference TRBV28 and TRBJ2-7, is DVKVTQSSRYLVKRTGEKVFLECVQDMDHENMFWYRQDPGLGLRLIYFSYDVKMKEKGDIPEGYSVSREKKERFSLILESASTNQTSMYLCASSPAGTQYFGPGTRLTVT.